Shown below are 24 T cell receptor beta chains from a single sample sequenced in a study of shared clonotypes between healthy human individuals. Here immunoSEQ multiplex PCR was the method, and the copy in TCRdb shows in-frame clones only, minus some. This table holds about half a million clones, around 80% found once. What was sequenced was PBMCs. These receptors were taken from a woman in her 40s in good health. Some clones in this sample may be carry-over from other donors' samples.

The chain recombines TRBV4-2 with TRBJ2-7; D not certain. Germline assignment: CDR1 LGHNA and CDR2 YNFKEQ. This CDR3 region has 16 residues. Trimming took 1 base from V and 3 from J, leaving 16 bases between them. CDR3 sequence reads: CASSQAGGQPYYEQYF. CDR3 coding DNA: TGTGCCAGCAGCCAAGCCGGCGGTCAGCCCTACTACGAGCAGTACTTC.

The genes are TRBV7-6 and TRBJ2-7; D tentatively fits TRBD1 or TRBD2 (5 bases each). The germline gives CDR1 SGHVS, CDR2 FNYEAQ. Trimming pared 5 bases from V and 0 bases from J, leaving 14 bases between. The CDR3 has 15 residues. In DNA form, the CDR3 reads TGTGCCAGCAGCCCCGGGACGGAATACTCCTACGAGCAGTACTTC. Amino acid sequence: CASSPGTEYSYEQYF.

The rearrangement uses TRBV4-2 and TRBJ2-1; D is possibly TRBD2 (6 bases). Per the germline V gene, CDR1 is LGHNA and CDR2 is YNFKEQ. Deletions cut 1 base from V and 2 bases from J, with 15 bases between. This CDR3 is built from 17 residues. CDR3 sequence (DNA): TGTGCCAGCAGCCAAGTGGTTAGAGGGAGGACCTACAATGAGCAGTTCTTC. Protein: CASSQVVRGRTYNEQFF.

The CDR3 is CASSPYPSGRGSYEQYF. Here the CDR3 DNA reads TGCGCCAGCAGCCCCTATCCTAGCGGGAGGGGCTCCTACGAGCAGTACTTC. This chain uses TRBV5-1 with TRBJ2-7; 12 positions match TRBD2. There are 17 residues in the CDR3. CDR1 is SGHRS and CDR2 is YFSETQ in the germline V gene. V lost 4 bases to trimming and J lost 0 bases; unmatched junction nucleotides: 8.

This chain links TRBV13 with TRBJ2-7; no definite D call. CDR1 and CDR2 from the germline V gene are PRHDT and FYEKMQ (reference sequence). V lost 4 bases and J lost 2, with 12 bases in between. This CDR3 region has 14 residues. CDR3 in DNA: TGTGCCAGCAGCTCCAGAGAGGTCACCTACGAGCAGTACTTC. This gives the protein CASSSREVTYEQYF.

A word on this clone: Since a far larger clone is one base different, this is likely a read error. Other DNA sequences within the sample encode an identical CDR3. The chain joins TRBV4-2 to TRBJ1-5, with D tentatively TRBD1 (5 bases). This CDR3 is built from 13 residues. Germline lookup yields CDR1 LGHNA and CDR2 YNFKEQ. The CDR3 loop reads CASSQGDGQPQHF. Here the CDR3 DNA reads TGTGCCAGCAGCCAAGGGGACGGTCAGCCTCAGCATTTT.

The rearrangement uses TRBV2 and TRBJ2-5; D possibly uses TRBD1 or TRBD2 (5 bases each). The CDR3 loop spans 14 amino acids. Trimming removed 2 bases from V and 1 base from J, with 8 bases in between. Germline V gene lookup returns CDR1 SNHLY and CDR2 FYNNEI. In DNA form, the CDR3 reads TGTGCCAGCAGTGAAAGTGGGACCCAAGAGACCCAGTACTTC. This codes for CASSESGTQETQYF.

This clone was found once. This chain uses TRBV28 with TRBJ2-7; 10 positions agree with TRBD1. This CDR3 comprises 13 residues. The V segment lost 7 bases and the J segment 3 bases; nucleotides outside the gene matches: 3. The germline V gene encodes CDR1 MDHEN and CDR2 SYDVKM. CDR3 protein: CASIGTGVYEQYF. CDR3 nucleotides: TGTGCCAGCATCGGGACAGGGGTCTACGAGCAGTACTTC.

The chain employs TRBV7-3 and TRBJ1-2; D ambiguous. The CDR3 totals 14 residues. CDR1 is SGHTA, CDR2 FQGTGA, per germline. V dropped 1 base and J dropped 3 bases, with 9 bases sitting between them. The CDR3 reads CASSLKRSDYGYTF. DNA of the CDR3: TGTGCCAGCAGCTTAAAAAGGAGTGACTATGGCTACACCTTC.

CDR3 residues: CASSLKGLLRGYTF. The CDR3 DNA reads TGTGCCAGCAGTTTAAAGGGCCTCCTGAGGGGCTACACCTTC. V is TRBV28 and J is TRBJ1-2, with D unclear. CDR1 and CDR2 from the germline V gene are MDHEN and SYDVKM. The CDR3 has 14 amino acids. V was cut by 2 bases and J by 8 bases, with 15 bases left in between.

The V gene is TRBV7-3, the J gene TRBJ2-1, with 12 bases identical to TRBD2. Germline V gene lookup returns CDR1 SGHTA and CDR2 FQGTGA. The CDR3 contains 21 residues. The V segment lost 0 bases and the J segment 0 bases; nucleotides outside the gene matches: 12. As DNA, the CDR3 is TGTGCCAGCAGCTTAACCCCCACTACTAGCGGGAGGCTCAGCTCCTACAATGAGCAGTTCTTC. Translated, it gives CASSLTPTTSGRLSSYNEQFF.

A note on this clone: This sequence is one base from a far larger clone and is likely a read error. Other nucleotide sequences in the sample specify the same CDR3. The DNA of the CDR3 is TGTGCCAGCCGACAGGGGAGCGCTGAGGCTTTCTTT. The encoded protein is CASRQGSAEAFF. This chain connects TRBV6-5 to TRBJ1-1; 8 nucleotides line up with TRBD1. Germline-derived CDR1 and CDR2 are MNHEY and SVGAGI. The CDR3 length is 12 residues.

The chain joins TRBV7-8 to TRBJ1-5, with 10 bases aligning to TRBD1. This CDR3 region has 16 residues. Trimming removed 5 bases from V and 5 bases from J; junction bases left unmatched: 9. In germline, CDR1 is SGHVS, CDR2 FQNEAQ. CDR3 DNA sequence: TGTGCCAGCAGCCCACCCGACAGGGGGCTTTATCAGCCCCAGCATTTT. It codes for CASSPPDRGLYQPQHF.

This sequence joins TRBV19 and TRBJ1-1; D is perhaps TRBD1 (5 bases). Germline V gene lookup returns CDR1 LNHDA and CDR2 SQIVND (reference sequence). Trimming removed 0 bases at V and 5 bases at J, with 16 bases between. The CDR3 has 16 amino acids. The CDR3 bases are TGTGCCAGTAGTATAGAGGGGGGACTCAAGGAAACTGAAGCTTTCTTT. Translation gives CASSIEGGLKETEAFF.

This chain joins TRBV2 and TRBJ2-1; 8 bases align to TRBD1. The CDR3 consists of 15 residues. Unmatched junction bases numbered 9, after V lost 7 bases and J lost 4 bases. Germline V gives CDR1 SNHLY, CDR2 FYNNEI. In nucleotides, the CDR3 is TGTGCCAGCACCGCCCCCGGACAGGGATACAATGAGCAGTTCTTC. It translates to CASTAPGQGYNEQFF.

J is TRBJ2-7 and V is TRBV7-8; D call uncertain. Germline-derived CDR1 and CDR2 are SGHVS and FQNEAQ. Trimming shortened V by 1 base and J by 2 bases, and 9 bases separated the two germline ends. The CDR3 totals 14 residues. The CDR3 here is CASSLEARPYEQYF. The CDR3 coding sequence is TGTGCCAGCAGCTTAGAGGCCAGACCCTACGAGCAGTACTTC.

The chain recombines TRBV6-1 with TRBJ2-7; 9 nucleotides agree with TRBD1. Germline-derived CDR1 and CDR2 are MNHNS and SASEGT. The CDR3 extends over 15 amino acids. The V and J ends lost 6 bases and 6 bases, in that order; junction bases with no gene match: 12. CDR3 bases: TGTGCCAGCAGACTTACCGGGACAGGGCTTGTCGAGCAGTACTTC. Amino acid sequence: CASRLTGTGLVEQYF.

The J gene is TRBJ2-1, the V gene TRBV12-5; TRBD1 matches 7 bases. The CDR3 totals 15 residues. Germline lookup yields CDR1 LGHNT and CDR2 FRNRAP. Losses at the gene ends were 5 bases for V and 3 bases for J; bases not matched to a gene: 7. CDR3 loop: CASGTGTAYYNEQFF. The DNA of the CDR3 is TGTGCTAGTGGTACCGGGACAGCTTACTACAATGAGCAGTTCTTC. The full variable domain, in which reference TRBV12-5 and TRBJ2-1 provide the parts outside the CDR3, is DARVTQTPRHKVTEMGQEVTMRCQPILGHNTVFWYRQTMMQGLELLAYFRNRAPLDDSGMPKDRFSAEMPDATLATLKIQPSEPRDSAVYFCASGTGTAYYNEQFFGPGTRLTVL.

The chain couples TRBV28 to TRBJ1-1, with D perhaps matching TRBD1 (5 bases). In germline, CDR1 is MDHEN, CDR2 SYDVKM. The CDR3 runs to 12 residues. Trimming took off 4 bases at V and 10 bases at J, with 13 bases between the two ends. Written as DNA, the CDR3 is TGTGCCAGCAGTTGGGGGAGGGATAGAGCTTTCTTT. Translated, it gives CASSWGRDRAFF.

J is TRBJ2-2 and V is TRBV6-4; TRBD2 matches 7 bases. The CDR3 runs 14 residues. V gave up 5 bases and J gave up 1 base; unmatched junction bases: 1. Germline V CDR1 and CDR2: MRHNA, SNTAGT. CDR3: CASSLAENTGELFF. In DNA form, the CDR3 reads TGTGCCAGCAGTCTAGCGGAGAACACCGGGGAGCTGTTTTTT.

CDR3 protein: CASSTPSGIGTDTQYF. In nucleotides, the CDR3 is TGTGCCAGCAGCACCCCCAGCGGGATAGGCACAGATACGCAGTATTTT. The V and J genes are TRBV7-8 and TRBJ2-3, with 7 bases matching TRBD2. V lost 5 bases, J lost 1 base, and 9 bases stayed unmatched. The CDR3 runs 16 residues. Per the germline V gene, CDR1 is SGHVS and CDR2 is FQNEAQ.

This clone was found once. The rearrangement joins TRBV7-6 to TRBJ2-2; D is perhaps TRBD1 or TRBD2 (5 bases each). The length of the CDR3 is 16 residues. CDR1 and CDR2 from the germline V gene are SGHVS and FNYEAQ. The V end was cut by 10 bases, the J end by 7 bases, with 25 bases between. The CDR3 loop reads CATTPKGRELSGELFF. CDR3 bases: TGTGCCACGACACCCAAGGGCAGGGAGCTCAGCGGGGAGCTGTTTTTT.

This sequence joins TRBV11-1 and TRBJ2-3; D may be TRBD2 (5 bases). The V gene's germline CDR1 is SGHAT and CDR2 FQDESV (reference sequence). Trimming removed 0 bases at V and 5 bases at J, with 15 bases between. CDR3 length equals 16 residues. DNA of the CDR3: TGTGCCAGCAGCTTAGCGCGGGCGGGCCCGGAAGATACGCAGTATTTT. Translation: CASSLARAGPEDTQYF. The entire variable domain, with the rest obtained from reference TRBV11-1 and TRBJ2-3, is as follows: EAEVAQSPRYKITEKSQAVAFWCDPISGHATLYWYRQILGQGPELLVQFQDESVVDDSQLPKDRFSAERLKGVDSTLKIQPAELGDSAMYLCASSLARAGPEDTQYFGPGTRLTVL.

V and J are TRBV28 and TRBJ2-7, with 9 positions matching TRBD1. V was clipped by 9 bases and J by 4 bases; unmatched bases: 10. From germline, CDR1 is MDHEN and CDR2 SYDVKM. The CDR3 has 14 amino acids. CDR3 amino acids: CASEPGQGTYEQYF. The CDR3, as DNA: TGTGCCAGTGAACCGGGACAGGGTACGTACGAGCAGTACTTC.